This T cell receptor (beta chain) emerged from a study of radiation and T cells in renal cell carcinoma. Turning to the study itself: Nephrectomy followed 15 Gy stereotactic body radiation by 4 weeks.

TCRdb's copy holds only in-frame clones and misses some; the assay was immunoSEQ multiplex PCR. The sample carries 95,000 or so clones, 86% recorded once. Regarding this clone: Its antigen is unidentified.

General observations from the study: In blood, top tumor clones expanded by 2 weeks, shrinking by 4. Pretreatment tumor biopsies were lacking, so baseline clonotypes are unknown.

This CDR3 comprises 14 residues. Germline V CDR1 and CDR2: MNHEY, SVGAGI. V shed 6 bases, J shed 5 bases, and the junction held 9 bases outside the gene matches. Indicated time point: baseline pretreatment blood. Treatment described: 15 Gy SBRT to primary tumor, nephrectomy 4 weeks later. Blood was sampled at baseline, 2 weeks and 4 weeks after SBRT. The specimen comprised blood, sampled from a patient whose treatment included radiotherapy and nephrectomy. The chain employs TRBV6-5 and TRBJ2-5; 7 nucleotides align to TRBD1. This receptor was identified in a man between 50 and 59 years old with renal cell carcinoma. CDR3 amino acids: CASRQTRGLETQYF. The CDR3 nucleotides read TGTGCCAGCAGACAAACAAGGGGGCTGGAGACCCAGTACTTC.